This entry lists 20 T cell receptor beta chains sequenced from one sample in a study of blood T cell repertoires in COVID-19. Some clones are missing from TCRdb's copy, which holds only in-frame ones; the method was immunoSEQ multiplex PCR. The table shows 110,000 or so clones, with roughly nine tenths occurring only once. The sequencing sample was made of peripheral blood. The receptor source for this set is a human donor in a cohort sampled during active COVID-19.

J is TRBJ1-5 and V is TRBV18; 10 bases align to TRBD1. The CDR3 extends over 17 amino acids. The V gene's germline CDR1 is KGHSH and CDR2 LQKENI. J gave up 1 base and V 2 bases, and 5 bases lay outside the gene matches. CDR3 sequence (DNA): TGTGCCAGCTCACCAAGGCGGGACAGGGGCAGCAATCAGCCCCAGCATTTT. As protein: CASSPRRDRGSNQPQHF.

The chain employs TRBV5-1 and TRBJ2-1, with D maybe TRBD2 (5 bases). V gave up 6 bases and J gave up 4 bases, with 11 bases separating them. The CDR3 has 13 amino acids. The germline V gene has CDR1 SGHRS and CDR2 YFSETQ. The CDR3 DNA sequence: TGCGCCAGCAAACCGGGGAGTTACAATGAGCAGTTCTTC. It encodes CASKPGSYNEQFF.

The chain links TRBV12-3 or TRBV12-4 to TRBJ1-6, with D perhaps TRBD1 (5 bases). V lost 5 bases to trimming and J lost 10 bases, with 12 bases between them. The length of the CDR3 is 13 residues. The CDR3, as DNA: TGTGCCAGCAGTGTGACAGAGAGCTCACCCCTCCACTTT. It is translated as CASSVTESSPLHF.

This clone appeared once. The rearrangement uses TRBV5-1 and TRBJ1-4, with D perhaps matching TRBD1 (6 bases). This CDR3 contains 16 residues. Germline V lookup: CDR1 SGHRS, CDR2 YFSETQ. Trimming shortened V by 3 bases and J by 0 bases, and 12 bases separated the two germline ends. The DNA for the CDR3 is TGCGCCAGCAGCTATAATTCAGGGGCAACTAATGAAAAACTGTTTTTT. Amino acid sequence: CASSYNSGATNEKLFF. Combining the CDR3 with reference TRBV5-1 and TRBJ1-4 gives the whole variable domain KAGVTQTPRYLIKTRGQQVTLSCSPISGHRSVSWYQQTPGQGLQFLFEYFSETQRNKGNFPGRFSGRQFSNSRSEMNVSTLELGDSALYLCASSYNSGATNEKLFFGSGTQLSVL.

V usage is TRBV18 and J usage is TRBJ1-5; 9 nucleotides align to TRBD1. Germline V gene data show CDR1 as KGHSH and CDR2 as LQKENI. V was pared by 6 bases and J by 3 bases, with 6 bases of the junction left unmatched. CDR3 length equals 15 residues. The DNA for the CDR3 is TGTGCCAGCTCCCAGACAGGGGGGGACAATCAGCCCCAGCATTTT. This gives the protein CASSQTGGDNQPQHF.

This CDR3 is CASSYYSGYNEQFF. The CDR3 region has the DNA TGTGCCAGCAGCTATTATAGCGGGTACAATGAGCAGTTCTTC. This chain uses TRBV5-4 with TRBJ2-1, with 7 bases fitting TRBD2. Germline values: CDR1 SGHNT, CDR2 YYREEE (reference sequence). Germline trimming cut 3 bases from V and 4 bases from J; bases unmatched to any gene: 4. This CDR3 spans 14 amino acids.

In this sample, this clone turned up a few times. The chain carries TRBV5-1 and TRBJ1-6; possibly TRBD1 for D (5 bases). Germline CDR1 SGHRS, CDR2 YFSETQ. V shed 5 bases and J shed 7 bases, with 16 bases lying between them. CDR3 length equals 15 residues. The CDR3 is CASRFLGGVNSPLHF. DNA of the CDR3: TGCGCCAGCAGATTTCTGGGGGGAGTCAATTCACCCCTCCACTTT.

This sequence joins TRBV20-1 and TRBJ2-7, with TRBD2 identical over 8 bases. CDR1 DFQATT and CDR2 SNEGSKA come from the germline V gene (reference sequence). CDR3 length: 13 residues. J gave up 2 bases and V 3 bases, and 3 bases lay outside the gene matches. The DNA of the CDR3 is TGCAGTGCTAGTGCGGGGGGCCCCTACGAGCAGTACTTC. This codes for CSASAGGPYEQYF.

The chain recombines TRBV9 with TRBJ2-5; 7 bases are a match to TRBD1. Germline V gene lookup returns CDR1 SGDLS and CDR2 YYNGEE. The V segment lost 4 bases and the J segment 6 bases; nucleotides outside the gene matches: 6. The CDR3 extends over 13 amino acids. The CDR3 DNA follows: TGTGCCAGCAGCCATGAGGGGGCGAAGACCCAGTACTTC. Protein sequence: CASSHEGAKTQYF.

This chain joins TRBV19 and TRBJ2-7, with D maybe TRBD1 (6 bases). Trimming shortened V by 5 bases and J by 0 bases, and 11 bases separated the two germline ends. Germline V lookup: CDR1 LNHDA, CDR2 SQIVND (reference sequence). The CDR3 runs to 14 residues. CDR3 sequence reads: CASSVGTSSYEQYF. CDR3 sequence (DNA): TGTGCCAGTAGTGTGGGGACATCCTCCTACGAGCAGTACTTC.

The rearrangement links TRBV3-1 (or the pseudogene TRBV3-2) to TRBJ1-2, with D tentatively TRBD1 (5 bases). Germline assignment: CDR1 LGHDT and CDR2 YNNKEL (reference sequence). This CDR3 comprises 15 residues. Trimming stripped 2 bases from V and 13 bases from J, with 23 bases between. CDR3 region: CASSQRGRVFSNTTF. The CDR3, as DNA: TGTGCCAGCAGCCAAAGGGGCAGGGTTTTTTCCAATACCACCTTC.

V usage is TRBV18 and J usage is TRBJ2-2; TRBD1 matches at 7 bases. The CDR3 extends over 16 amino acids. Germline V gene lookup returns CDR1 KGHSH and CDR2 LQKENI. V shed 2 bases and J 4 bases; nucleotides not matched to a gene: 7. CDR3 sequence: CASSPISGDSTGELFF. The DNA of the CDR3 is TGTGCCAGCTCACCAATTTCAGGGGACAGCACCGGGGAGCTGTTTTTT.

The chain recombines TRBV19 with TRBJ2-3; 10 bases line up with TRBD1. CDR1 LNHDA and CDR2 SQIVND come from the germline V gene (reference sequence). This CDR3 comprises 16 residues. Trimming at V came to 4 bases and at J to 3 bases, leaving 7 bases not matched to a gene. The CDR3 loop reads CASSRRTGGTTDTQYF. DNA for the CDR3: TGTGCCAGTAGTAGACGGACAGGGGGTACGACAGATACGCAGTATTTT.

The CDR3 loop reads CATLGQDNQPQHF. The CDR3 DNA sequence: TGCGCCACCCTGGGACAGGATAATCAGCCCCAGCATTTT. The chain combines TRBV10-2 with TRBJ1-5, with 8 bases fitting TRBD1. There are 13 residues in the CDR3. V lost 10 bases to trimming and J lost 4 bases; unmatched junction nucleotides: 6. Germline CDR1 is WSHSY and CDR2 is SAAADI.

The gene calls are TRBV6-1 and TRBJ2-2; no definite D call. Germline V CDR1 and CDR2: MNHNS, SASEGT. V was clipped by 2 bases and J by 6 bases, with 7 bases between them. The CDR3 covers 13 residues. In DNA, the CDR3 is TGTGCCAGCAGTGAACGGGTACCCGGGGAGCTGTTTTTT. Its protein is CASSERVPGELFF.

The chain carries TRBV19 and TRBJ2-7; D may be TRBD2 (5 bases). Trimming pared 3 bases from V and 3 bases from J, leaving 9 bases between. The germline V gene has CDR1 LNHDA and CDR2 SQIVND (reference sequence). The CDR3 extends over 13 amino acids. Here the CDR3 DNA reads TGTGCCAGTAGTATGAGGGCAGACTACGAGCAGTACTTC. Translated: CASSMRADYEQYF.

In this sample, this clone turned up a few times. This chain links TRBV19 with TRBJ1-6, with TRBD1 identical over 8 bases. The junction had 5 bases not matched to a gene; V was cut back by 3 bases and J by 10 bases. Germline-derived CDR1 and CDR2 are LNHDA and SQIVND (reference sequence). CDR3 length: 14 residues. The CDR3 DNA follows: TGTGCCAGTAGTATGGACAGGGAGGCGTCACCCCTCCACTTT. Its protein is CASSMDREASPLHF.

The rearrangement links TRBV5-4 to TRBJ1-2, with a weak D call TRBD1 (6 bases). The V gene's germline CDR1 is SGHNT and CDR2 YYREEE (reference sequence). Trimming removed 0 bases at V and 3 bases at J, with 9 bases between. The CDR3 sequence is 14 residues long. The CDR3 region is CASSLAGVDYGYTF. The CDR3 DNA reads TGTGCCAGCAGCTTGGCAGGGGTTGACTATGGCTACACCTTC.

The V call is TRBV7-9, the J call TRBJ2-2; 8 bases fit TRBD1. Germline loops: CDR1 SEHNR, CDR2 FQNEAQ (reference sequence). The ends lost 1 base at V and 7 bases at J; junction bases unmatched: 2. The CDR3 extends over 14 amino acids. In DNA, the CDR3 is TGTGCCAGCAGCTTAGGAGGGACAGGCGGGGAGCTGTTTTTT. Translating it yields CASSLGGTGGELFF.

V and J are TRBV19 and TRBJ1-2, with 8 bases fitting TRBD1. Trimming cost V 6 bases and J 0 bases; bases outside gene matches: 15. Germline V CDR1 and CDR2: LNHDA, SQIVND (reference sequence). The CDR3 loop spans 18 amino acids. Written as DNA, the CDR3 is TGTGCCAGTAGCCCCTCACAACGGGGACAGGTATCTAACTATGGCTACACCTTC. This translates into CASSPSQRGQVSNYGYTF.